This record concerns one TCR beta chain sequence. Original data processing: Amplified reference gene primers provided the basis for estimating nucleated cell counts. Repertoires were generated with immunoSEQ multiplex PCR, while TCRdb's copy carries only in-frame clones and drops some. V, J and clone size are taken as reported in that table, and D and trimming were inferred from the DNA itself. There are some 100,000 clones in the sample; 85% occur only once, and roughly 12% lies in the top ten. This specimen comes from a study of blood T cell repertoires in COVID-19. Study background: Collection of acute and convalescent COVID-19 samples took place in the United States, Italy and Spain.

This CDR3 has 13 amino acids. Germline V gene lookup returns CDR1 SGHVS and CDR2 FNYEAQ. Trimming removed 1 base at V and 5 bases at J, with 5 bases between. The chain couples TRBV7-6 to TRBJ1-4; D is unresolved. The source of this sequence is a human donor in a cohort sampled during active COVID-19. Sequencing was carried out using peripheral blood. The CDR3 reads CASSLDRNEKLFF. The CDR3 DNA is TGTGCCAGCAGCTTAGACCGGAATGAAAAACTGTTTTTT.